The text below deals with one T cell receptor beta chain. With random hexamers, about 0.45 to 1 ug RNA was reverse transcribed. TCRdb reanalysed the immunoSEQ multiplex PCR reads using MiXCR and keeps one entry per CDR3 protein. The table lists a few hundred thousand distinct CDR3 sequences, approximately 89% of them singletons, with under 0.15% in the top ten. The record originates from a study of CD8 T cells in Susac syndrome. The receptor was isolated from a human donor with multiple sclerosis. Sequencing input: CD8+ T cells from PBMCs.

In DNA form, the CDR3 reads TGTGCCAGCAGTTTCCCCCGGACAGCTTCCTACGAGCAGTACTTC. Amino acid sequence: CASSFPRTASYEQYF. The chain is built from TRBV28 and TRBJ2-7, with D maybe TRBD1 (6 bases). Germline V lookup: CDR1 MDHEN, CDR2 SYDVKM. This CDR3 is 15 amino acids long. Trimming removed 3 bases from V and 1 base from J, with 13 bases in between.